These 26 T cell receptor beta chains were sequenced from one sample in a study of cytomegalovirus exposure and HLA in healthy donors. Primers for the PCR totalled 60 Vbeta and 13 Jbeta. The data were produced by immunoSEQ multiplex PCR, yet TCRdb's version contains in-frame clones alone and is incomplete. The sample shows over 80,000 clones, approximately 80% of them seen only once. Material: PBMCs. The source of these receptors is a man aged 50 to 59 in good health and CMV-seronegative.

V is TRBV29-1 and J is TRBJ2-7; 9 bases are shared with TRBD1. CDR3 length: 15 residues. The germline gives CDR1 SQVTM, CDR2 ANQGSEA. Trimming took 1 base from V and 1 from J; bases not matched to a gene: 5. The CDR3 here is CSVEGGTGKSYEQYF. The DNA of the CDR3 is TGCAGCGTTGAAGGGGGGACAGGGAAGTCCTACGAGCAGTACTTC.

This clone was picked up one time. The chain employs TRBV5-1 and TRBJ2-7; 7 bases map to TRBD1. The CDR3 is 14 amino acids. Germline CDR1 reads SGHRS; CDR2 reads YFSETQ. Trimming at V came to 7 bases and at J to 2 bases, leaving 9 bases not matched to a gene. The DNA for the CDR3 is TGCGCCAGCCAACGGGACAGCCTCGCCTACGAGCAGTACTTC. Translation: CASQRDSLAYEQYF.

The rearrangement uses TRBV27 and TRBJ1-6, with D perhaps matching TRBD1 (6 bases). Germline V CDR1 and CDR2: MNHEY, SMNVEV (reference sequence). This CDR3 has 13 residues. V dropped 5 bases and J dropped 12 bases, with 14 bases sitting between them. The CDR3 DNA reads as TGTGCCAGCAGTAGTCAGGGGAGGGGACCCCTCCACTTT. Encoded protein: CASSSQGRGPLHF.

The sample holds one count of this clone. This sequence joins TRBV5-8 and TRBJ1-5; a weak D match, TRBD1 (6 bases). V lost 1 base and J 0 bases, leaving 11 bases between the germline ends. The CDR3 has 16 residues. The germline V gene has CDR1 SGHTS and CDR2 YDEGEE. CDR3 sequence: CASSLWTVDSNQPQHF. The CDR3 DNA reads TGTGCCAGCAGCTTGTGGACAGTCGATAGCAATCAGCCCCAGCATTTT.

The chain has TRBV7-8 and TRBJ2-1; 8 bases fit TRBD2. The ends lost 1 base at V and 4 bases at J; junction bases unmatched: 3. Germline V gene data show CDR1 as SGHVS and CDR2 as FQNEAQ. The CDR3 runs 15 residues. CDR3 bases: TGTGCCAGCAGCTTAGTTGCGGGAGGTTACAATGAGCAGTTCTTC. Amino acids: CASSLVAGGYNEQFF.

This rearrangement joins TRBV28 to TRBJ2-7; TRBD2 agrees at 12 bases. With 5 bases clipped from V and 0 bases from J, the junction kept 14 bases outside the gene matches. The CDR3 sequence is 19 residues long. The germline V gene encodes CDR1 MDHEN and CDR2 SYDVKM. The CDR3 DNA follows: TGTGCCAGCAGTCTTTTGGGGGGAGGACTAGCGGGGAGCTCCTACGAGCAGTACTTC. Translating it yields CASSLLGGGLAGSSYEQYF.

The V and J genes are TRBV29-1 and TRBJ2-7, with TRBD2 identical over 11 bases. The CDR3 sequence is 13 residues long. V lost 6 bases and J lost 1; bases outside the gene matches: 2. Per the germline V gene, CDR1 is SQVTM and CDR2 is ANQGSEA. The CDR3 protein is CSVRLAGSYEQYF. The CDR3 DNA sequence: TGCAGCGTAAGACTAGCGGGGTCCTACGAGCAGTACTTC.

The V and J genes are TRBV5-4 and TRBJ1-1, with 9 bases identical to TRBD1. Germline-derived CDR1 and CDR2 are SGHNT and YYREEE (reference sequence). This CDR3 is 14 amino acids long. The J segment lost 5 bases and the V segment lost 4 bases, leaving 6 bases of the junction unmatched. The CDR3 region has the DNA TGTGCCAGCAGCGAGACAGGGGGAGAGACTGAAGCTTTCTTT. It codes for CASSETGGETEAFF.

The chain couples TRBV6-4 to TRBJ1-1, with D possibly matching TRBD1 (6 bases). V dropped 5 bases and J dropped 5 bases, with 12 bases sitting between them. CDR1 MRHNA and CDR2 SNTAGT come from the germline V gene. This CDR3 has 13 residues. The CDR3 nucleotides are TGTGCCAGCAGTAAAACAGGGTTGACTGAAGCTTTCTTT. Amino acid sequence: CASSKTGLTEAFF.

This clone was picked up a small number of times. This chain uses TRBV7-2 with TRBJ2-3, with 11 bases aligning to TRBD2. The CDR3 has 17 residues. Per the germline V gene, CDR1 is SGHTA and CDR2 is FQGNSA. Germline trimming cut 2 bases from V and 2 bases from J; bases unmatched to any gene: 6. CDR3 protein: CASSLRLAGGSTDTQYF. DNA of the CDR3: TGTGCCAGCAGCTTACGGCTAGCGGGAGGCTCCACAGATACGCAGTATTTT. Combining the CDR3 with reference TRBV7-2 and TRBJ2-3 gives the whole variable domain GAGVSQSPSNKVTEKGKDVELRCDPISGHTALYWYRQSLGQGLEFLIYFQGNSAPDKSGLPSDRFSAERTGGSVSTLTIQRTQQEDSAVYLCASSLRLAGGSTDTQYFGPGTRLTVL.

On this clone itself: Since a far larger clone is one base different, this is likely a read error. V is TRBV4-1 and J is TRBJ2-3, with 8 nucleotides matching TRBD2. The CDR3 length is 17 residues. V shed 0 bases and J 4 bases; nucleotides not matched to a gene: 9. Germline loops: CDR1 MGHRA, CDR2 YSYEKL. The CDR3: CASSQDRSGGPSDTQYF. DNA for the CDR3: TGCGCCAGCAGCCAAGATAGATCGGGAGGGCCCTCAGATACGCAGTATTTT.

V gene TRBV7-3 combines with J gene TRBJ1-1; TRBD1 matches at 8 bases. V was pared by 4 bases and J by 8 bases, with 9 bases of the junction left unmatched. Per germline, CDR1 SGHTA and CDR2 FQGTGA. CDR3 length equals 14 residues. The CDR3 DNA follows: TGTGCCAGCAGCTCGCAAGGAACAGGGGGGGAAGCTTTCTTT. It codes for CASSSQGTGGEAFF.

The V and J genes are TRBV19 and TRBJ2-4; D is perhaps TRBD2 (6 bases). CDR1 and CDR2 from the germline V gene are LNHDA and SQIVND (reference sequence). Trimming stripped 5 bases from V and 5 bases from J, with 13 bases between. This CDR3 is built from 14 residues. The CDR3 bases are TGTGCCAGTAGTGGAGGGACTGGAGAAAACATTCAGTACTTC. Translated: CASSGGTGENIQYF.

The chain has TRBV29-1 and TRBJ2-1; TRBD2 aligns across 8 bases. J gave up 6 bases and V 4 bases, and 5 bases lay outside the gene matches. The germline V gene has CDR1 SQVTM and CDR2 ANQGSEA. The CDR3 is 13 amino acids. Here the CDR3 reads CSVVRGLGNEQFF. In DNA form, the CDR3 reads TGCAGCGTTGTTCGGGGACTAGGCAATGAGCAGTTCTTC.

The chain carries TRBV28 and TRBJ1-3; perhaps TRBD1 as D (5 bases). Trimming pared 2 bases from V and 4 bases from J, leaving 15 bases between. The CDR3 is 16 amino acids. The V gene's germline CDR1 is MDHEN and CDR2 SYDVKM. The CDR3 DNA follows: TGTGCCAGCAGTTTAAGTAGCGGGGGACGAGGAAACACCATATATTTT. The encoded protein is CASSLSSGGRGNTIYF. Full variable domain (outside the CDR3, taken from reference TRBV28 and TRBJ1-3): DVKVTQSSRYLVKRTGEKVFLECVQDMDHENMFWYRQDPGLGLRLIYFSYDVKMKEKGDIPEGYSVSREKKERFSLILESASTNQTSMYLCASSLSSGGRGNTIYFGEGSWLTVV.

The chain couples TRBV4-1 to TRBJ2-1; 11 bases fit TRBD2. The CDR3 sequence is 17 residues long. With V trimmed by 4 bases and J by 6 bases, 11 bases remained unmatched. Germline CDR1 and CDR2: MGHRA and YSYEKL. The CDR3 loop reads CASSRVTLAGVSNEQFF. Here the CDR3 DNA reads TGCGCCAGCAGCCGAGTGACACTAGCGGGAGTATCCAATGAGCAGTTCTTC.

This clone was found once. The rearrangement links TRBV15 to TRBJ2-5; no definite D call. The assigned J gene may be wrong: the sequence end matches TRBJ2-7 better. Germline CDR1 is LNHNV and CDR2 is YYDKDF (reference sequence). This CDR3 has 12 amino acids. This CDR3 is CATSRANYEQYF. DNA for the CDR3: TGTGCCACCAGCAGGGCTAACTACGAGCAGTACTTC.

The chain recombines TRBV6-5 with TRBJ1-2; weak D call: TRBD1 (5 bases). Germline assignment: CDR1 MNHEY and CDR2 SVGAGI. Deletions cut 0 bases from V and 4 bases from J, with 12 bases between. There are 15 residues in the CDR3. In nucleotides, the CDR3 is TGTGCCAGCAGTTACTCGAAGCGGGGGAGCTATGGCTACACCTTC. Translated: CASSYSKRGSYGYTF.

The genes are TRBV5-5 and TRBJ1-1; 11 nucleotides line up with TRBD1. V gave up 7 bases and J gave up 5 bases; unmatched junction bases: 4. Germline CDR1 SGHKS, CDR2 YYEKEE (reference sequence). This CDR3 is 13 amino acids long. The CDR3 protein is CASLDRGHTEAFF. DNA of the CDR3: TGTGCCAGCCTGGACAGGGGGCATACTGAAGCTTTCTTT.

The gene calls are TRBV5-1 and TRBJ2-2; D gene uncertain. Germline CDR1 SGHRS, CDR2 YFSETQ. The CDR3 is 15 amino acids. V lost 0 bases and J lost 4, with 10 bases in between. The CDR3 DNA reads TGCGCCAGCAGCTTGGAGCCGATGGTCACCGGGGAGCTGTTTTTT. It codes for CASSLEPMVTGELFF.

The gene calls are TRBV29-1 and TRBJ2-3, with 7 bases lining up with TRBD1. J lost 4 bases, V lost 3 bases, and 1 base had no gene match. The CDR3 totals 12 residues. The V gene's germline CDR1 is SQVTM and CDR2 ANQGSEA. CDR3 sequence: CSVDQGADTQYF. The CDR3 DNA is TGCAGCGTTGACCAGGGGGCAGATACGCAGTATTTT.

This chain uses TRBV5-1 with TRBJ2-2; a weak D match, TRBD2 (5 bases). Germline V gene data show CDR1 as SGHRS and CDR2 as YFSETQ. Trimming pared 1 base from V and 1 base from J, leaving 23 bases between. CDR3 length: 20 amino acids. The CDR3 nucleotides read TGCGCCAGCAGCTTGCGCCCTGTAAGAATGGACGGAGGGAACACCGGGGAGCTGTTTTTT. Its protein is CASSLRPVRMDGGNTGELFF.

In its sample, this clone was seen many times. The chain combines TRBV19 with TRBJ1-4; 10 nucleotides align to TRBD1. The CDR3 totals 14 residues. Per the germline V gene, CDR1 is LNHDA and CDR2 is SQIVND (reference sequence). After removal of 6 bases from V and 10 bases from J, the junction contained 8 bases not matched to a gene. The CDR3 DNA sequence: TGTGCCAGTAGCCCCGACAGGGGGCATCGAAAACTGTTTTTT. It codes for CASSPDRGHRKLFF.

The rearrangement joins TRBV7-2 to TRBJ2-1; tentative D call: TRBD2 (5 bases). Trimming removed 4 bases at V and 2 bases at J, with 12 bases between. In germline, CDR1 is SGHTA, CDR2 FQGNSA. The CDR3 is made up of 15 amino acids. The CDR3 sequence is CASSSSLGPYNEQFF. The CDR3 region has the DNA TGTGCCAGCAGCTCTAGCCTCGGGCCCTACAATGAGCAGTTCTTC.

The CDR3, as DNA: TGTGCCAGCAGCCACCTAGCGGGAGGGCCCAATGAGCAGTTCTTC. This codes for CASSHLAGGPNEQFF. J is TRBJ2-1 and V is TRBV14, with 12 positions matching TRBD2. V trimming: 3 bases; J trimming: 6 bases; junction bases outside the gene matches: 3. The CDR3 is 15 amino acids. The germline V gene has CDR1 SGHDN and CDR2 FVKESK.

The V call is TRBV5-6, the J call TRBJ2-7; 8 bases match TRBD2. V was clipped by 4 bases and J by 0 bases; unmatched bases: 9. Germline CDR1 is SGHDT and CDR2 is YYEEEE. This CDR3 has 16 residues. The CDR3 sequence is CASSLRLAGLSYEQYF. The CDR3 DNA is TGTGCCAGCAGCCTGCGGTTAGCGGGACTCTCCTACGAGCAGTACTTC.